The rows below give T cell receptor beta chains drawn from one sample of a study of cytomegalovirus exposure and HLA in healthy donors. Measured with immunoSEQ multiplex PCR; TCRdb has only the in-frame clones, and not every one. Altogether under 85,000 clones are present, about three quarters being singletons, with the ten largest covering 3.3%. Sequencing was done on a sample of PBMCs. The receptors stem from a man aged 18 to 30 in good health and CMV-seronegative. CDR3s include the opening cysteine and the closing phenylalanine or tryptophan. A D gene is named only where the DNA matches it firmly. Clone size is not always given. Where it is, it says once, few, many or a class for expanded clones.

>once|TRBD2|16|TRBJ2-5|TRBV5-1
CASSLGGLAGEETQYF
TGCGCCAGCAGCTTGGGAGGGTTAGCGGGGGAAGAGACCCAGTACTTC
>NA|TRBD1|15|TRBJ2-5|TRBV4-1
CASSQRDRGSETQYF
TGCGCCAGCAGCCAAAGGGACAGGGGGTCAGAGACCCAGTACTTC
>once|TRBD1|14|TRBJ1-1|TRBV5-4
CASSFNRGNTEAFF
TGTGCCAGCAGCTTTAACAGGGGAAACACTGAAGCTTTCTTT
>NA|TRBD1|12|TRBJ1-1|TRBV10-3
CATRGPGTEAFF
TGTGCCACCAGGGGGCCGGGCACTGAAGCTTTCTTT
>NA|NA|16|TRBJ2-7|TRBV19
CASSIDRLGRGHEQYF
TGTGCCAGTAGTATAGATCGCCTTGGAAGGGGCCACGAGCAGTACTTC
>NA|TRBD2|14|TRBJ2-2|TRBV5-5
CAMGRGGNTGELFF
TGTGCCATGGGGCGGGGGGGCAACACCGGGGAGCTGTTTTTT
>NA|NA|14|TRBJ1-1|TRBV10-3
CAIRGGRGNTEAFF
TGTGCCATCAGGGGGGGGCGGGGGAACACTGAAGCTTTCTTT
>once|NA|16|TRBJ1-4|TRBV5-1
CASRTNPWFHNEKLFF
TGCGCCAGCCGAACAAACCCCTGGTTCCATAATGAAAAACTGTTTTTT
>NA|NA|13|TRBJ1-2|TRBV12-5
CASGPTNREGYTF
TGTGCTAGTGGCCCCACTAACAGGGAAGGCTACACCTTC
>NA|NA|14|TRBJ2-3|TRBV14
CASSQAGRTDTQYF
TGTGCCAGCAGCCAAGCTGGGCGCACAGATACGCAGTATTTT
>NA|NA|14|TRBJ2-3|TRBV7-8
CASSLGLATDTQYF
TGTGCCAGCAGCTTAGGGTTAGCCACAGATACGCAGTATTTT
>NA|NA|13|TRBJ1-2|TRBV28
CASSKMELYGYTF
TGTGCCAGCTCTAAAATGGAGTTATATGGCTACACCTTC
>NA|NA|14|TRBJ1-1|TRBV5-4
CASSLAGGNTEAFF
TGTGCCAGCAGCTTGGCCGGAGGGAACACTGAAGCTTTCTTT
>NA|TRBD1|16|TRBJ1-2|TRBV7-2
CASSSEGQGRRNGYTF
TGTGCCAGCAGCTCCGAGGGACAGGGGAGGCGGAATGGCTACACCTTC
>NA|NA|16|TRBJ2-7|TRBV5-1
CASSLERDRTPYEQYF
TGCGCCAGCAGCTTGGAGCGGGACAGGACACCCTACGAGCAGTACTTC
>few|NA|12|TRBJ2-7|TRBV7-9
CASGGRSYEQYF
TGTGCCAGCGGAGGCAGATCCTACGAGCAGTACTTC
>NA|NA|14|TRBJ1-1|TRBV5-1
CASSFRGGETEAFF
TGCGCCAGCAGCTTTAGGGGCGGTGAGACTGAAGCTTTCTTT
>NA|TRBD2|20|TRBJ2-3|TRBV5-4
CASSRPRPQPSGGSTDTQYF
TGTGCCAGCAGCCGACCGCGACCACAACCTAGCGGGGGTAGCACAGATACGCAGTATTTT
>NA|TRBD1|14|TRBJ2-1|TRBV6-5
CASSSDRAHNEQFF
TGTGCCAGCAGTTCCGACAGGGCTCACAATGAGCAGTTCTTC
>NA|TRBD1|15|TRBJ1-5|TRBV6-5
CASRPTGNSNQPQHF
TGTGCCAGCAGGCCGACAGGGAATAGCAATCAGCCCCAGCATTTT
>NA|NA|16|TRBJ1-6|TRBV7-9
CASSLGGAGPNSPLHF
TGTGCCAGTAGCCTCGGAGGGGCAGGTCCTAATTCACCCCTCCACTTT
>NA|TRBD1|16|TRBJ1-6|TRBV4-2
CASSQDRGTGVSPLHF
TGTGCCAGCAGCCAAGATCGCGGGACAGGGGTTTCACCCCTCCACTTT
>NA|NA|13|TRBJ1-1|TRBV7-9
CAVTTGRNTEAFF
TGTGCCGTTACGACAGGCCGGAACACTGAAGCTTTCTTT
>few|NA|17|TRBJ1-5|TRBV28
CASSPPGGQGQNQPQHF
TGTGCCAGCAGTCCCCCTGGTGGGCAGGGGCAAAATCAGCCCCAGCATTTT
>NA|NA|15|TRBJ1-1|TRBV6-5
CASSYRRAGITEAFF
TGTGCCAGCAGCTACCGCCGCGCAGGGATCACTGAAGCTTTCTTT
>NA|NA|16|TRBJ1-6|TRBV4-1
CASSQDQGGGRAPLHF
TGCGCCAGCAGCCAAGATCAGGGAGGAGGGCGGGCACCCCTCCACTTT
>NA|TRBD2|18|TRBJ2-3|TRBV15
CATSPWTSGGEGTDTQYF
TGTGCCACCAGCCCTTGGACTAGCGGGGGGGAGGGCACAGATACGCAGTATTTT
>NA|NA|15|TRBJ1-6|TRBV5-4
CASSHTGNSNSPLHF
TGTGCCAGCAGCCATACAGGGAATAGTAATTCACCCCTCCACTTT
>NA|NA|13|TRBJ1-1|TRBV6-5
CASSYAVNTEAFF
TGTGCCAGCAGTTACGCGGTGAACACTGAAGCTTTCTTT